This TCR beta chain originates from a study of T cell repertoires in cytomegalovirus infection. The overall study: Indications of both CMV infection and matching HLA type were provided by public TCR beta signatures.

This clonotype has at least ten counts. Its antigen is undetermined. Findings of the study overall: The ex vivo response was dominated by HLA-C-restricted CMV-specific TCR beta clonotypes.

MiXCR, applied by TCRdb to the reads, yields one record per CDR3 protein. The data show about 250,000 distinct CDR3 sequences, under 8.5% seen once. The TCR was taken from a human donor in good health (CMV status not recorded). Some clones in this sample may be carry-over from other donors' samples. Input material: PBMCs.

CDR3 protein: CSVRGTGQGITEAFF. The CDR3 region has the DNA TGCAGCGTGAGAGGAACAGGGCAGGGGATCACTGAAGCTTTCTTT. The chain carries TRBV29-1 and TRBJ1-1; a weak D match, TRBD1 (6 bases). The CDR3 covers 15 residues. Deletions cut 6 bases from V and 4 bases from J, with 21 bases between. Germline-derived CDR1 and CDR2 are SQVTM and ANQGSEA.